This entry describes one T cell receptor beta chain. It has no known antigen specificity. Base qualities were left out, and no much larger clone turns up one base away. The source of the sample is a study of blood T cell repertoires in COVID-19 (dated by TCRdb to 2020 to 2022). A note on the overall study: Collaborator samples came from the United States, Italy and Spain and covered acute and convalescent phases of COVID-19. HLA class I and class II types, where available, came from metadata supplied by the sample provider rather than from assay-based typing. Nearly every sample came with metadata listing a de-identified subject ID, COVID-19 status, age in years and sex. The repertoires were released in a freely available public database meant as a resource for research on the immune response to SARS-CoV-2. Subjects who had been exposed to COVID-19, were actively infected with it, or had recovered from it provided the deeply sampled blood TCRbeta repertoires that made up the dataset. The material from the prospective study consisted of cDNA or gDNA derived from T cells, B-cell-depleted T cells, or PBMCs. The samples were drawn from the first 160 participants of the ongoing ImmuneRACE study and from about 1,200 subjects provided by 6 global collaborators.

Study-wide conclusions, independent of this receptor: The quantity of clinical and demographic metadata differed by source and by participant and was supplied without curation.

TCRbeta CDR3 regions were amplified from genomic DNA by means of the immunoSEQ Assay, a bias-controlled multiplex PCR. The paper's data handling went like this. Nucleated cell counts per sample were estimated from amplification of reference gene primers within the assay. To quantify the absolute abundance of each unique TCRbeta CDR3 rearrangement, sequence reads were collapsed and filtered. For each sample, productive Simpson clonality was calculated as the square root of Simpson's diversity index across productive rearrangements. TCRdb re-hosts the immuneACCESS table, in-frame sequences only. Its copies lack some clones; in the studies checked, an unresolved V gene accounts for under half of them, and the cause for the rest is not known. The DNA gave D and trimming, while V, J and clone size come from that table. The sample table lists roughly 39,000 clones, about 90% of them with a count of one. Of the sample, around 9.6% falls within the top ten clones.

CDR1 and CDR2 are drawn from the germline V gene: SGHRS, YFSETQ. Unmatched junction bases come to 8, with V trimmed by 4 bases and J by 1 base. Including the terminal cysteine and phenylalanine, the CDR3 comprises 16 residues. The DNA shown is the 48-base CDR3, in frame from base 1. Whole blood was collected in K2EDTA tubes by collaborating institutions according to the institutions' own protocols. Collaborator samples were shipped for TCRbeta analysis as frozen whole blood, isolated PBMCs, or DNA extracted from either sample type. Recombination joined TRBV5-1 with TRBJ2-7, and 10 junctional nucleotides match TRBD1. The clonotype originates from an elderly woman with active COVID-19. The sequenced sample was peripheral blood. CDR3 protein: CASSPLTGQGSYEQYF. The nucleotides are TGCGCCAGCAGCCCACTGACGGGACAGGGGTCCTACGAGCAGTACTTC.